The clone carrying this TCR beta chain was seen repeatedly, ten times or more. The data derive from a study of T-cell memory formation after mild COVID-19. This CDR3 has 14 amino acids. The V gene lost 3 bases and the J gene lost 6 bases, with 9 bases spanning the gap. Germline CDR1 is LNHDA and CDR2 is SQIVND (reference sequence). From the 5' RACE reads, TCRdb called clonotypes with MiXCR, one entry per CDR3 protein. This table has around 5,000 distinct CDR3 sequences, around a quarter appearing once. This chain links TRBV19 with TRBJ1-6; D may be TRBD1 (5 bases). What was sequenced was PBMCs or a T cell subset sorted from them (not recorded which). The receptor comes from an adult who had mild COVID-19 (a few samples of this study predate the infection). Cell type and time point are not known. In DNA form, the CDR3 reads TGTGCCAGTAGTATGTATCAGGGTAATTCACCCCTCCACTTT. Its protein is CASSMYQGNSPLHF.